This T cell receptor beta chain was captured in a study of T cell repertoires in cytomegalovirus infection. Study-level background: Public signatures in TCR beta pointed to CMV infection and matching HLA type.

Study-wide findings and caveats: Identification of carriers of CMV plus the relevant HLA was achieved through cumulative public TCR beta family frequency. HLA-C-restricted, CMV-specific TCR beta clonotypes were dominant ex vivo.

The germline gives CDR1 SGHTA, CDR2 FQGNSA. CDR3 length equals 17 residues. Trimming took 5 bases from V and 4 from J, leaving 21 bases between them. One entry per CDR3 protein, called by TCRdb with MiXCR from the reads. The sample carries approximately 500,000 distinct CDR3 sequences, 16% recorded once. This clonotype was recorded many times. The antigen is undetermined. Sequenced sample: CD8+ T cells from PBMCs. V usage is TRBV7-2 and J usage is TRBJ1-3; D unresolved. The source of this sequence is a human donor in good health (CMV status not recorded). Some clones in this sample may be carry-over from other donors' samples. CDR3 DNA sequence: TGTGCCAGCAGCACGCACTGGACCCGGGTAACAGGAAACACCATATATTTT. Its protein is CASSTHWTRVTGNTIYF.